This TCR beta chain stems from a study of graft-versus-host responses after intestinal transplantation. Turning to the study itself: In this cohort, recipients had multivisceral, liver-intestinal, or isolated intestinal transplants.

Method: immunoSEQ multiplex PCR; TCRdb's copy keeps in-frame clones and lacks some. The data contain tens of thousands of clones, about 93% of them singletons. Study-wide results and caveats: The recipient marrow held GvH clones, and some of them showed up first in ileum or blood. Declining HvG levels early post-transplant were linked to peak circulating GvH clone levels.

The CDR3 is 14 residues long. CDR1 is SGHNT and CDR2 is YENEEA in the germline V gene. Losses at the gene ends were 4 bases for V and 0 bases for J; bases not matched to a gene: 2. A note on this clone: As yet, its antigen is unknown.

The chain employs TRBV11-3 and TRBJ1-1, with 7 positions matching TRBD1. The source of this sequence is a human patient who received an intestinal transplant, so some T cells may come from the graft donor. The source was PBMCs, collected 786 days after a first intestinal transplant, on the day of a second. The CDR3 DNA follows: TGTGCCAGCAGCTCAGGGGGATTGAACACTGAAGCTTTCTTT. It translates to CASSSGGLNTEAFF.